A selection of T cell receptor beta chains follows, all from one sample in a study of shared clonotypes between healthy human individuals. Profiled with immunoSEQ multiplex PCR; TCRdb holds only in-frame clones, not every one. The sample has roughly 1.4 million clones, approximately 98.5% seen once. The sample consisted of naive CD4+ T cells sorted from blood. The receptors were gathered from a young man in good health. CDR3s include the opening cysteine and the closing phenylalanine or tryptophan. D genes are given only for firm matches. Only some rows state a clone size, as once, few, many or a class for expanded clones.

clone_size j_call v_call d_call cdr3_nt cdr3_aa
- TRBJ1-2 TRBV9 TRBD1 TGTGCCAGCAGCGGGACAGGGGGCGCGTATGGCTACACCTTC CASSGTGGAYGYTF
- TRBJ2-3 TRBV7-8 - TGTGCCAGCAGCCCGGACAGCACAGATACGCAGTATTTT CASSPDSTDTQYF
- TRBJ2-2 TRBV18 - TGTGCCAGCTCACGTCCGGCCGGGGAGCTGTTTTTT CASSRPAGELFF
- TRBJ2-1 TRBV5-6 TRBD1 TGTGCCAGCAGCAAGGACAGGGGCCACAATGAGCAGTTCTTC CASSKDRGHNEQFF
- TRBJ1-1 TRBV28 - TGTGCCAGCACCGAAGGCCAGGAAATAACTGAAGCTTTCTTT CASTEGQEITEAFF
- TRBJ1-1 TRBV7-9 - TGTGCCAGCAGCTTAAGGCCAGGGGCCCTTGTAACTGAAGCTTTCTTT CASSLRPGALVTEAFF
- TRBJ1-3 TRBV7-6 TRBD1 TGTGCCAGCAGCTTAGCTTCGTTGGGGACAGCTGGAAACACCATATATTTT CASSLASLGTAGNTIYF
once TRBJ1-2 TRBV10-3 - TGTGCCATCGCCGACAGCTTCTATGGCTACACCTTC CAIADSFYGYTF
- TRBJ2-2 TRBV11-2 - TGTGCCAGCAGCTTACTCCAGGGAGTTTCCGGGGAGCTGTTTTTT CASSLLQGVSGELFF
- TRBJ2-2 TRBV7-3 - TGTGCCAGCAGCGTTCGACCGACCGGGGAGCTGTTTTTT CASSVRPTGELFF
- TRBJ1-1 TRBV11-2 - TGTGCCAGCAGCTTAGATCAAAGGTTGCAGTCAGGGAACACTGAAGCTTTCTTT CASSLDQRLQSGNTEAFF
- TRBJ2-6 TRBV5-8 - TGTGCCAGCTATTCATCCTCTGGGGCCAACGTCCTGACTTTC CASYSSSGANVLTF
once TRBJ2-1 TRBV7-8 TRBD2 TGTGCCAGCACCTTCTTAGCGGGAGCCGGCTACAATGAGCAGTTCTTC CASTFLAGAGYNEQFF
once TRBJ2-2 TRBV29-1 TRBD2 TGCAGCGTTGGGGCTCAGGGGGCTAGCGGGAGGGCCGCCGGGGAGCTGTTTTTT CSVGAQGASGRAAGELFF
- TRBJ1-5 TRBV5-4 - TGTGCCAGCAGCTTGACGGGGGGCAATCAGCCCCAGCATTTT CASSLTGGNQPQHF
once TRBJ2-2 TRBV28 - TGTGCCAACCAACAGGGTTCGGGCGGGGAGCTGTTTTTT CANQQGSGGELFF
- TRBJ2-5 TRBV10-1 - TGCGCCAGCATGCGGCGGCCCGGGGAGACCCAGTACTTC CASMRRPGETQYF
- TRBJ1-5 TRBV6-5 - TGTGCCAGCAGACTCAGGGTTGGCAATCAGCCCCAGCATTTT CASRLRVGNQPQHF
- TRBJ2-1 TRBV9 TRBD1 TGTGCCAGCAGCGTAGGGGACAGGGGTTACAATGAGCAGTTCTTC CASSVGDRGYNEQFF
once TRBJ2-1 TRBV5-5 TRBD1 TGTGCCAGCAGCCCTAGGGGGGGACAGGGAGGCAATGAGCAGTTCTTC CASSPRGGQGGNEQFF